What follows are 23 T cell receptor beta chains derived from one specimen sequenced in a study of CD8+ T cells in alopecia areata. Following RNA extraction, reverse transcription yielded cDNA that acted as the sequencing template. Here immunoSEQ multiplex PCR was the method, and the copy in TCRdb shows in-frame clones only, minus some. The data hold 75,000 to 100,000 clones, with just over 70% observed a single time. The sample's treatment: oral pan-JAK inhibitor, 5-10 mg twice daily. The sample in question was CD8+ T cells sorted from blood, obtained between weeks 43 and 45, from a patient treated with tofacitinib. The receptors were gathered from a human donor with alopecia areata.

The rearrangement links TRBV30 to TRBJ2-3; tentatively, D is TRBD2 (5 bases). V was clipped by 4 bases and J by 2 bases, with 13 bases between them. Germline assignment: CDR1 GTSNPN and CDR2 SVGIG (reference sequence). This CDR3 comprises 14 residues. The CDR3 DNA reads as TGTGCCTGGACTTTGGGTAGCGCCACAGATACGCAGTATTTT. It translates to CAWTLGSATDTQYF.

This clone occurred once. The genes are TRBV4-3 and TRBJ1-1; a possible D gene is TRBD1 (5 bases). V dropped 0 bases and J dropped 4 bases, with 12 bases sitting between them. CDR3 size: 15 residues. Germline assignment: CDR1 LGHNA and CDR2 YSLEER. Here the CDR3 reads CASSQDGRDGTEAFF. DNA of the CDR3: TGCGCCAGCAGCCAAGATGGGAGGGACGGCACTGAAGCTTTCTTT.

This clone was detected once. The CDR3 DNA is TGTGCCTGGGGTCCGGACGGGACAGGGAATGGCTACACCTTC. It translates to CAWGPDGTGNGYTF. The genes are TRBV30 and TRBJ1-2, with TRBD1 identical over 9 bases. The CDR3 contains 14 residues. Per the germline V gene, CDR1 is GTSNPN and CDR2 is SVGIG (reference sequence). V lost 5 bases and J lost 6; bases outside the gene matches: 10.

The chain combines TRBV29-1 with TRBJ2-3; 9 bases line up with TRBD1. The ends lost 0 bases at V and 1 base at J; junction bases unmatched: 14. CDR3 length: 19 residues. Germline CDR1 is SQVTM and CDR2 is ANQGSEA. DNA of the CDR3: TGCAGCGTTGAAGATCTTTTTCGGGGACAGGGAAAAGGCACAGATACGCAGTATTTT. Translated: CSVEDLFRGQGKGTDTQYF.

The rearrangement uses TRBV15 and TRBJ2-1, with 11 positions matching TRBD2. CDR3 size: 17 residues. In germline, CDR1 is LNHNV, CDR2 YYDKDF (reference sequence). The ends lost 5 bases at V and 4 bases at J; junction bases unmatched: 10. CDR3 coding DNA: TGTGCCACCAGCCTGTGGGCTAGCGGGGGGACATACAATGAGCAGTTCTTC. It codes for CATSLWASGGTYNEQFF.

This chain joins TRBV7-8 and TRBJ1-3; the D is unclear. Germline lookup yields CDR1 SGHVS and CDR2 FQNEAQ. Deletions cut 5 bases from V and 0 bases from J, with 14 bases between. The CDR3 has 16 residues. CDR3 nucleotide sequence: TGTGCCAGCAGCCCCGGTGCGAGTAGCTCTGGAAACACCATATATTTT. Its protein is CASSPGASSSGNTIYF.

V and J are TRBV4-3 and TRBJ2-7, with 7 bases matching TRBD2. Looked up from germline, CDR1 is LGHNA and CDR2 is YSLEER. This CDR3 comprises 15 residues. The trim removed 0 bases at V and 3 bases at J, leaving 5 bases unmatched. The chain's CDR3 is CASSQERERNYEQYF. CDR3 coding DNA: TGCGCCAGCAGCCAAGAGCGGGAGAGAAACTACGAGCAGTACTTC.

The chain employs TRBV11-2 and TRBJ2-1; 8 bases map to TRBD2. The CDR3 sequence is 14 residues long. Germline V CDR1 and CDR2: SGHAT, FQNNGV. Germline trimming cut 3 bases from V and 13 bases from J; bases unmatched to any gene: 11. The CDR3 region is CASSFGGAAQPQFF. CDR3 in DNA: TGTGCCAGCAGCTTCGGGGGGGCAGCCCAACCCCAGTTCTTC.

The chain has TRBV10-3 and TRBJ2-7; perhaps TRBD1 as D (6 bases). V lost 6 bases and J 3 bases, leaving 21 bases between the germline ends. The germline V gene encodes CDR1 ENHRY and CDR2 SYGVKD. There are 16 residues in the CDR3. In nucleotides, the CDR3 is TGTGCCATCAGCCTTAGACCCAGGGGATCCAACTACGAGCAGTACTTC. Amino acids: CAISLRPRGSNYEQYF.

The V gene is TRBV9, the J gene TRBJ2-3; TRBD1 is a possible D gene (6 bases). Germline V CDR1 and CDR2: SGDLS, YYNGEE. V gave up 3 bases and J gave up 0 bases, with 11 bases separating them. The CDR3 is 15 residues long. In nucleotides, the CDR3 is TGTGCCAGCAGCGAGACAGGTCGTAGCACAGATACGCAGTATTTT. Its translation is CASSETGRSTDTQYF.

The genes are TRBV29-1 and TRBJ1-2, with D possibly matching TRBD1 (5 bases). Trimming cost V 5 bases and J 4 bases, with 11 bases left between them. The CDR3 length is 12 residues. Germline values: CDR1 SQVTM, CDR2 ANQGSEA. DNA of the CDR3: TGCAGCGTTATGACAGAGTCCTATGGCTACACCTTC. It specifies CSVMTESYGYTF.

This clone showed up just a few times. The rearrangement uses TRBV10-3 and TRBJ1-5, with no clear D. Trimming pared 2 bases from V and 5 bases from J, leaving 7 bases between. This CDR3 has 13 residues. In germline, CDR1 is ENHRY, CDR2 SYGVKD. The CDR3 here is CAISEGTYQPQHF. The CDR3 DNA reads TGTGCCATCAGTGAGGGCACCTATCAGCCCCAGCATTTT.

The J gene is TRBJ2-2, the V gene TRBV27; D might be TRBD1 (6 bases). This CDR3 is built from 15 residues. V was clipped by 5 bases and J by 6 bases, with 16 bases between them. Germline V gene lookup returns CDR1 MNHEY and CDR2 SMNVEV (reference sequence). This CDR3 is CASSPTVQGSGELFF. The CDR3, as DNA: TGTGCCAGCAGTCCCACAGTACAGGGATCCGGGGAGCTGTTTTTT.

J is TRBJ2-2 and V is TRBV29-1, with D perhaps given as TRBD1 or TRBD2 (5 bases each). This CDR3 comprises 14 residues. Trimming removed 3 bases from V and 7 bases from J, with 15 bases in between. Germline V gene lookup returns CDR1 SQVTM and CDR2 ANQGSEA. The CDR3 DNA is TGCAGCGTTGAGACCGGGACCGGGTACGGGGAGCTGTTTTTT. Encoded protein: CSVETGTGYGELFF.

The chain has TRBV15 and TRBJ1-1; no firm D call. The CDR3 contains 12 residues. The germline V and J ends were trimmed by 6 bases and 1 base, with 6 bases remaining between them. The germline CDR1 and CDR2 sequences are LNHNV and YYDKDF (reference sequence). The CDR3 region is CATSWGNTEAFF. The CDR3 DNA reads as TGTGCCACCAGTTGGGGGAACACTGAAGCTTTCTTT.

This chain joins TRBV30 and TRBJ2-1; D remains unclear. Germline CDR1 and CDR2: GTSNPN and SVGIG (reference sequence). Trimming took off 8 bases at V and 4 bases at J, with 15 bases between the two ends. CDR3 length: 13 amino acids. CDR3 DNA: TGTGCCGGAACTCCAGACCCTTACAATGAGCAGTTCTTC. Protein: CAGTPDPYNEQFF.

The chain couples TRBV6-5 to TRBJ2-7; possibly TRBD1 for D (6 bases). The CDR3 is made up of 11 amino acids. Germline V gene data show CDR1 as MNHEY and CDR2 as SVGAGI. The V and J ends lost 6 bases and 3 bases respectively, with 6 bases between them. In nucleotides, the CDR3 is TGTGCCAGCAGGGACAGCTACGAGCAGTACTTC. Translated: CASRDSYEQYF.

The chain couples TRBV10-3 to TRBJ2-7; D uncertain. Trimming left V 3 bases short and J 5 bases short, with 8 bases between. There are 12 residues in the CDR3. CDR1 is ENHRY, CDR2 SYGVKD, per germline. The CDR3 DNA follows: TGTGCCATCAGTGAAGGGCAGGACGAGCAGTACTTC. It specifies CAISEGQDEQYF.

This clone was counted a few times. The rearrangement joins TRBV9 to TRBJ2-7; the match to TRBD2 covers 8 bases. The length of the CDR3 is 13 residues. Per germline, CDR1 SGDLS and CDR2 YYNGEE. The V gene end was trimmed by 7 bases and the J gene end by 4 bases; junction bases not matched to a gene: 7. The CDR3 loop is CASGRGDVYEQYF. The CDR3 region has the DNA TGTGCCAGCGGGCGGGGGGACGTATACGAGCAGTACTTC.

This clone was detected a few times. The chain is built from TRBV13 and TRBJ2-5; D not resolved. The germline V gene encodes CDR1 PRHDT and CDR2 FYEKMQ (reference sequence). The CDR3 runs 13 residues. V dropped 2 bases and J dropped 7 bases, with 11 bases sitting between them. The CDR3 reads CASSLRVDVTQYF. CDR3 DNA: TGTGCCAGCAGCTTAAGAGTTGACGTGACCCAGTACTTC. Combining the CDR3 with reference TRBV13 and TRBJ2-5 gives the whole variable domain AAGVIQSPRHLIKEKRETATLKCYPIPRHDTVYWYQQGPGQDPQFLISFYEKMQSDKGSIPDRFSAQQFSDYHSELNMSSLELGDSALYFCASSLRVDVTQYFGPGTRLLVL.

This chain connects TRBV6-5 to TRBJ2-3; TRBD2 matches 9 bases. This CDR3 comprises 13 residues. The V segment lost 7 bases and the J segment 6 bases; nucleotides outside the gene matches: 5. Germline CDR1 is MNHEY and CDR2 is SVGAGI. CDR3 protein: CASKTSGVDTQYF. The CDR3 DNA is TGTGCCAGCAAGACTAGCGGCGTGGATACGCAGTATTTT.

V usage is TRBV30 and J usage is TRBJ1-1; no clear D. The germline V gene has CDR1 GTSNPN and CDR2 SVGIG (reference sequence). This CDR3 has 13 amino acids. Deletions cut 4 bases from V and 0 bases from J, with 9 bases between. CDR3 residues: CAWNPGVNTEAFF. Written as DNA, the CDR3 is TGTGCCTGGAACCCTGGCGTGAACACTGAAGCTTTCTTT.

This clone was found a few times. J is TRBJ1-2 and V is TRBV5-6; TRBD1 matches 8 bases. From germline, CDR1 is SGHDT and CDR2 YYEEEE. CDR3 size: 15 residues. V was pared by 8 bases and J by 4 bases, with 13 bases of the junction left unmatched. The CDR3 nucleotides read TGTGCCAGTTCTACCCAGGGGGCAGGTGGCTATGGCTACACCTTC. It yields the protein CASSTQGAGGYGYTF.